The T cell receptor (beta chain) under discussion was sequenced for a study of naive and memory T cell subsets. CD8 T cells were positively selected from what remained after CD4 positive selection. This clonotype is deemed medium-sized. Its specificity is unknown. CDR3 length: 14 amino acids. Germline-derived CDR1 and CDR2 are SEHNR and FQNEAQ (reference sequence). The V end lost 6 bases, the J end lost 5 bases, and 14 bases lay between the germline ends. An equimolar mix of two oligonucleotides served as the beta constant-region primer for TRBC1 and TRBC2. MiXCR was run by TCRdb on the UMI-ligation and nested PCR reads, yielding one entry per CDR3 protein. This table has over 20,000 distinct CDR3 sequences, approximately 10% appearing once. Study conclusions and caveats: Over 95% of naive TCR sequences appeared only once after error correction, unlike memory subsets. Naive and memory subsets had different power law exponents for TCR abundance.

The sequenced material came from central memory CD8+ T cells from blood. The chain uses TRBV7-9 and TRBJ2-1; a weak D match, TRBD2 (5 bases). This clonotype was sampled from a human donor in good health. In nucleotides, the CDR3 is TGTGCCAGCAGTCCCCCTGGACTTAACAATGAGCAGTTCTTC. It encodes CASSPPGLNNEQFF.